This passage covers 20 T cell receptor beta chains from one sample sequenced in a study of metastatic and nonmetastatic thyroid tumors. Using MiXCR, TCRdb reanalyzed the PCR reads. Of 50,000 or so clones listed, more than 20% were seen once; the top ten hold about 4%. Every patient underwent thyroid surgery untreated. The sample consisted of blood. The receptors originated from a male donor with papillary thyroid cancer or a benign thyroid nodule (not recorded which). Some clones in this sample may be carry-over from other donors' samples.

V is TRBV20-1 and J is TRBJ1-6, with unresolved D. Germline lookup yields CDR1 DFQATT and CDR2 SNEGSKA (reference sequence). This CDR3 has 14 residues. V lost 3 bases and J 7 bases, leaving 13 bases between the germline ends. The CDR3 loop is CSASSWTPNSPLHF. In DNA, the CDR3 is TGCAGTGCTAGTTCGTGGACGCCGAATTCACCCCTCCACTTT.

This clone came up many times. The chain couples TRBV20-1 to TRBJ2-2; no definite D call. Between the trimmed V and J ends, which lost 1 base and 6 bases, there was a span of 12 bases. Germline CDR1 DFQATT, CDR2 SNEGSKA (reference sequence). The CDR3 is 14 amino acids. The CDR3 DNA sequence: TGCAGTGCTAGAGGGCGAGGAGATGCCGGGGAGCTGTTTTTT. This translates into CSARGRGDAGELFF.

Ten or more counts support this clone. J is TRBJ1-3 and V is TRBV24-1; 7 bases match TRBD1. The CDR3 totals 12 residues. Germline CDR1 reads KGHDR; CDR2 reads SFDVKD. V shed 7 bases and J 7 bases; nucleotides not matched to a gene: 3. CDR3 DNA: TGTGCCACCAGACCACAGGGGAACACCATATATTTT. This sequence encodes CATRPQGNTIYF.

This clone has more than one count but fewer than ten. An end of the junction differs from the germline gene, which may be a read error. This chain uses TRBV6-1 with TRBJ2-3, with D perhaps matching TRBD2 (6 bases). The germline CDR1 and CDR2 sequences are MNHNS and SASEGT. The CDR3 is 16 residues long. In nucleotides, the CDR3 is TGTACCAGCAGTGAAATACGGGGAGGAGGTACAGATACGCAGTATTTT. Translating it yields CTSSEIRGGGTDTQYF.

This clone was counted between two and nine times. The chain carries TRBV20-1 and TRBJ2-1, with 9 bases lining up with TRBD1. The V gene end was trimmed by 3 bases and the J gene end by 8 bases; junction bases not matched to a gene: 5. CDR3 size: 13 residues. Germline assignment: CDR1 DFQATT and CDR2 SNEGSKA (reference sequence). This CDR3 is CSARGDRDHEQFF. CDR3 nucleotide sequence: TGCAGTGCTAGGGGGGACAGGGATCATGAGCAGTTCTTC.

This clone was counted only a few times. The V and J genes are TRBV2 and TRBJ2-2; the D gene is possibly TRBD1 (6 bases). CDR3 length: 14 residues. Trimming shortened V by 3 bases and J by 4 bases, and 9 bases separated the two germline ends. CDR1 is SNHLY, CDR2 FYNNEI, per germline. The CDR3 nucleotides read TGTGCCAGCAGTGACAGGGGTGTCACCGGGGAGCTGTTTTTT. Protein product: CASSDRGVTGELFF.

With regard to this clone: This may be a read error, as it is one base from a much larger clone. The chain couples TRBV7-9 to TRBJ2-7; 7 nucleotides line up with TRBD1. The CDR3 is 15 amino acids. CDR1 is SEHNR and CDR2 is FQNEAQ in the germline V gene (reference sequence). With V trimmed by 5 bases and J by 6 bases, 13 bases remained unmatched. As DNA, the CDR3 is TGTGCCAGCAGCCGATCGACAGGGTCATGGGGCGAGCAGTACTTC. Its protein product is CASSRSTGSWGEQYF. The full variable domain, completed using reference TRBV7-9 and TRBJ2-7, is DTGVSQNPRHKITKRGQNVTFRCDPISEHNRLYWYRQTLGQGPEFLTYFQNEAQLEKSRLLSDRFSAERPKGSFSTLEIQRTEQGDSAMYLCASSRSTGSWGEQYFGPGTRLTVT.

This clone was picked up a small number of times. This sequence joins TRBV6-1 and TRBJ2-2; D call uncertain. The germline V gene encodes CDR1 MNHNS and CDR2 SASEGT. V lost 1 base and J 1 base, leaving 7 bases between the germline ends. The CDR3 covers 15 residues. Here the CDR3 DNA reads TGTGCCAGCAGTGAAGTAGGGCAGAACACCGGGGAGCTGTTTTTT. As protein: CASSEVGQNTGELFF.

The J gene is TRBJ2-7, the V gene TRBV18, with TRBD2 matching 8 bases. The length of the CDR3 is 13 residues. CDR1 KGHSH and CDR2 LQKENI come from the germline V gene. Unmatched junction bases numbered 11, after V lost 11 bases and J lost 5 bases. CDR3 coding DNA: TGTGCCTCGGAGGAGCGGGAGTTCGACGAGCAGTACTTC. Translating gives CASEEREFDEQYF.

This clone was observed many times. V gene TRBV6-1 combines with J gene TRBJ2-1; D not resolved. The CDR3 has 15 residues. From germline, CDR1 is MNHNS and CDR2 SASEGT. Trimming shortened V by 5 bases and J by 0 bases, and 11 bases separated the two germline ends. The CDR3 region is CASSSDSSSYNEQFF. The CDR3 nucleotides read TGTGCCAGCAGTTCAGATTCTAGCTCCTACAATGAGCAGTTCTTC.

By sample fraction, this clone is medium-sized. V and J are TRBV24-1 and TRBJ2-1; D gene uncertain. The length of the CDR3 is 16 residues. Germline CDR1 and CDR2: KGHDR and SFDVKD. The V end was cut by 5 bases, the J end by 6 bases, with 19 bases between. DNA for the CDR3: TGTGCCACCAGTGGAGTGACCAACTCAAACTTCAATGAGCAGTTCTTC. Amino acid sequence: CATSGVTNSNFNEQFF.

This clone was counted ten times or more. V gene TRBV4-2 combines with J gene TRBJ1-2, with D perhaps TRBD1 (5 bases). There are 13 residues in the CDR3. V was cut by 4 bases and J by 3 bases, with 9 bases left in between. CDR1 LGHNA and CDR2 YNFKEQ come from the germline V gene. CDR3 amino acids: CASSLGQDYGYTF. In DNA, the CDR3 is TGTGCCAGCAGCCTTGGACAAGACTATGGCTACACCTTC.

This clone was recorded at least ten times. V and J are TRBV20-1 and TRBJ2-3; 8 nucleotides align to TRBD2. Losses at the gene ends were 3 bases for V and 0 bases for J; bases not matched to a gene: 14. The germline V gene has CDR1 DFQATT and CDR2 SNEGSKA (reference sequence). The CDR3 runs 18 residues. This CDR3 is CSARPSGAGGSSTDTQYF. Here the CDR3 DNA reads TGCAGTGCTAGGCCCAGCGGGGCGGGGGGTTCTAGCACAGATACGCAGTATTTT.

This chain connects TRBV11-2 to TRBJ2-7; D not resolved. Germline assignment: CDR1 SGHAT and CDR2 FQNNGV. There are 12 residues in the CDR3. Trimming took off 1 base at V and 4 bases at J, with 5 bases between the two ends. The DNA for the CDR3 is TGTGCCAGCAGCTTAGTCTGGTACGAGCAGTACTTC. Translated: CASSLVWYEQYF.

Many counts were recorded for this clone. This same CDR3 is encoded by further DNA sequences in the sample. The chain joins TRBV29-1 to TRBJ1-2, with no clear D. Trimming took off 0 bases at V and 3 bases at J, with 14 bases between the two ends. This CDR3 has 15 residues. Germline V gene data show CDR1 as SQVTM and CDR2 as ANQGSEA. In DNA form, the CDR3 reads TGCAGCGTTGAAGATCGAATCGGGGATGACTATGGCTACACCTTC. It is translated as CSVEDRIGDDYGYTF.

This clone was detected a few times. This chain links TRBV7-8 with TRBJ1-5, with 8 bases fitting TRBD1. The ends lost 3 bases at V and 1 base at J; junction bases unmatched: 8. The CDR3 has 17 amino acids. Germline lookup yields CDR1 SGHVS and CDR2 FQNEAQ. Here the CDR3 DNA reads TGTGCCAGCAGCTTGGGGATGACAGGGGCCAGCAATCAGCCCCAGCATTTT. Translation gives CASSLGMTGASNQPQHF.

This clone appeared many times. The chain links TRBV20-1 to TRBJ1-1; D perhaps matches TRBD1 (5 bases). The ends were cut back, 0 bases at V and 8 bases at J, with 7 bases in the middle. The CDR3 has 11 residues. Germline-derived CDR1 and CDR2 are DFQATT and SNEGSKA (reference sequence). The CDR3 sequence: CSARDWGEAFF. The CDR3 nucleotides are TGCAGTGCTAGAGATTGGGGGGAAGCTTTCTTT.

This chain joins TRBV28 and TRBJ2-5; 11 nucleotides agree with TRBD2. The CDR3 runs to 17 residues. The germline V gene encodes CDR1 MDHEN and CDR2 SYDVKM. With 7 bases clipped from V and 0 bases from J, the junction kept 10 bases outside the gene matches. The CDR3 DNA reads TGTGCCAGCACCAAAGTGGGACTAGCGGACGACCAAGAGACCCAGTACTTC. Translating gives CASTKVGLADDQETQYF.

In this sample, this clone turned up many times. The chain employs TRBV20-1 and TRBJ1-2; tentatively, D is TRBD1 (5 bases). Germline values: CDR1 DFQATT, CDR2 SNEGSKA (reference sequence). This CDR3 comprises 15 residues. Trimming removed 3 bases from V and 0 bases from J, with 14 bases in between. The CDR3 DNA sequence: TGCAGTGCTAGGAGGGACGGAAGTTCTAACTATGGCTACACCTTC. Translation gives CSARRDGSSNYGYTF.

This clone appeared many times. CDR3 in amino acids: CASSQDGKGLTYNEQFF. In nucleotides, the CDR3 is TGCGCCAGCAGCCAAGATGGGAAGGGACTGACCTACAATGAGCAGTTCTTC. The chain joins TRBV4-1 to TRBJ2-1, with D maybe TRBD2 (6 bases). This CDR3 contains 17 residues. Germline V CDR1 and CDR2: MGHRA, YSYEKL. The V end was cut by 0 bases, the J end by 2 bases, with 14 bases between.